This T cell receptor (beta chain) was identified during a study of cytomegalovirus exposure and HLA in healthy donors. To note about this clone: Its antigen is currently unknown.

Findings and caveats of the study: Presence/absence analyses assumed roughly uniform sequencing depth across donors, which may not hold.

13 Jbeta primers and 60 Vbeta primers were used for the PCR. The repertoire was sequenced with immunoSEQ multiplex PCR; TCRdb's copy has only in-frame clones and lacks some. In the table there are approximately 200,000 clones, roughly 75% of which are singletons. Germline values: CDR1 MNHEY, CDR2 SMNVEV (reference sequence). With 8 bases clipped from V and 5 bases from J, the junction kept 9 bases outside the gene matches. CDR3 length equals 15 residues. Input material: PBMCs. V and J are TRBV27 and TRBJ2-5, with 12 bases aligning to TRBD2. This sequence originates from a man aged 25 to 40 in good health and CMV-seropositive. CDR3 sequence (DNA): TGTGCCAGCGGATCTAGCGGGGGGGCCGGGGAGACCCAGTACTTC. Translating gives CASGSSGGAGETQYF.